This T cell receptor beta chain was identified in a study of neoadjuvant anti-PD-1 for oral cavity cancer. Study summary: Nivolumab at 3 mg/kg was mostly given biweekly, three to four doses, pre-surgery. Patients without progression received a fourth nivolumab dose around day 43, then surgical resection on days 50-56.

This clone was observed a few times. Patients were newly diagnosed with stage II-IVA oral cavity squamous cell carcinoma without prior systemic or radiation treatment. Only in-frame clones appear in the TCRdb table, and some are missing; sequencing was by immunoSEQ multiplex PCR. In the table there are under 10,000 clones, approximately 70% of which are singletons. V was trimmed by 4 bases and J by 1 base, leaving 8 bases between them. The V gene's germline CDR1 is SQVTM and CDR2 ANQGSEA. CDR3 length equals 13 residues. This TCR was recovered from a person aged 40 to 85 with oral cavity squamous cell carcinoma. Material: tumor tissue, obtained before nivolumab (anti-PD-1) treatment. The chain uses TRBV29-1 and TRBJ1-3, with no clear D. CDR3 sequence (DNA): TGCAGCGTTGTTCTGTTATCTGGAAACACCATATATTTT. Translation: CSVVLLSGNTIYF. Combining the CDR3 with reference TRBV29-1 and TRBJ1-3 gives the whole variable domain SAVISQKPSRDICQRGTSLTIQCQVDSQVTMMFWYRQQPGQSLTLIATANQGSEATYESGFVIDKFPISRPNLTFSTLTVSNMSPEDSSIYLCSVVLLSGNTIYFGEGSWLTVV.